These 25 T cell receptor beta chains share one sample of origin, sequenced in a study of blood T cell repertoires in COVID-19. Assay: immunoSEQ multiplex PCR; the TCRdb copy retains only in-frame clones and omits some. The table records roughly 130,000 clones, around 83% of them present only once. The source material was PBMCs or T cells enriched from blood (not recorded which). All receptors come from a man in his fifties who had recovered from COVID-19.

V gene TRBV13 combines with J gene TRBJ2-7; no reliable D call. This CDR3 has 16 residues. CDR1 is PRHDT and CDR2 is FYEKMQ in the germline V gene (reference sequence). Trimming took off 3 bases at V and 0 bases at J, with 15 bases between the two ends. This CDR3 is CASSFESSGSSYEQYF. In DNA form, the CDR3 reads TGTGCCAGCAGCTTTGAATCGTCCGGTAGCTCCTACGAGCAGTACTTC.

The CDR3 loop is CASSLEQGNYGYTF. The CDR3 DNA follows: TGTGCCAGCTCACTCGAACAGGGAAACTATGGCTACACCTTC. The rearrangement joins TRBV18 to TRBJ1-2; TRBD1 is a possible D gene (6 bases). Germline V gene lookup returns CDR1 KGHSH and CDR2 LQKENI. The germline V and J ends were trimmed by 4 bases and 2 bases, with 11 bases remaining between them. There are 14 residues in the CDR3.

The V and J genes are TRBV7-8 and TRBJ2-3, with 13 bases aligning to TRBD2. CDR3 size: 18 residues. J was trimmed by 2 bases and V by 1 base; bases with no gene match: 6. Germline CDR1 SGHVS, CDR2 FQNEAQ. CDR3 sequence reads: CASSLETSGGYSTDTQYF. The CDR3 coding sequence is TGTGCCAGCAGCTTAGAGACTAGCGGGGGGTATTCCACAGATACGCAGTATTTT.

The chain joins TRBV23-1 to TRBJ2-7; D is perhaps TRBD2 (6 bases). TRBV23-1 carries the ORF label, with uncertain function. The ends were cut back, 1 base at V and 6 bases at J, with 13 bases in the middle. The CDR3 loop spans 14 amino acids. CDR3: CASSQFRGDSEQYF. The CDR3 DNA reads TGCGCCAGCAGTCAATTCCGCGGGGACTCCGAGCAGTACTTC.

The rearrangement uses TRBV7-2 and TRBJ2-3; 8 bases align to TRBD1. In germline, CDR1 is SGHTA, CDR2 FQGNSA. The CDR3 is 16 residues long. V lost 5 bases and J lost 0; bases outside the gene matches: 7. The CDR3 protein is CASSLRTGQSTDTQYF. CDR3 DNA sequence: TGTGCCAGCAGCCTCCGGACAGGGCAAAGCACAGATACGCAGTATTTT.

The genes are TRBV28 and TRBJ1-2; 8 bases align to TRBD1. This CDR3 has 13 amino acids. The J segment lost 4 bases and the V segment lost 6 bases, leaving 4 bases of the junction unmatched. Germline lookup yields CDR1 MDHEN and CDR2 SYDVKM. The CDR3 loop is CASSRDRSYGYTF. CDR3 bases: TGTGCCAGCAGCAGGGACAGGAGCTATGGCTACACCTTC.

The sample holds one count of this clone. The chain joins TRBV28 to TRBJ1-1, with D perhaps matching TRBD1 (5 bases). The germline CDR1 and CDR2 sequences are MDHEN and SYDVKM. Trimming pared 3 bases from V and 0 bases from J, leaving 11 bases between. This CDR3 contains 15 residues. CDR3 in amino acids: CASSLGGSMNTEAFF. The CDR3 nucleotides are TGTGCCAGCAGTTTGGGGGGGAGTATGAACACTGAAGCTTTCTTT.

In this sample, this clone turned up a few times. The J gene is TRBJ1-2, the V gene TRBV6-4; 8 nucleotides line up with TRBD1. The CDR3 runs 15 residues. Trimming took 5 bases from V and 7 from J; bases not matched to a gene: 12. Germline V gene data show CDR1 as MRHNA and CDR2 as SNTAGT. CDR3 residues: CASSPGQGYIGGYTF. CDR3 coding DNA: TGTGCCAGCAGTCCCGGACAGGGTTATATCGGTGGCTACACCTTC.

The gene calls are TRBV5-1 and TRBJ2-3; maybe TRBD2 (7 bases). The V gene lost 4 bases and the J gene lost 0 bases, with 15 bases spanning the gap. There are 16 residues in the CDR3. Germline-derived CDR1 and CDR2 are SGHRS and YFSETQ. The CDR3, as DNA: TGCGCCAGCAGCGTAGGGGGGGACTCTAGCACAGATACGCAGTATTTT. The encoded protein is CASSVGGDSSTDTQYF. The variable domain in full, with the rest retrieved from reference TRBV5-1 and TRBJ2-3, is KAGVTQTPRYLIKTRGQQVTLSCSPISGHRSVSWYQQTPGQGLQFLFEYFSETQRNKGNFPGRFSGRQFSNSRSEMNVSTLELGDSALYLCASSVGGDSSTDTQYFGPGTRLTVL.

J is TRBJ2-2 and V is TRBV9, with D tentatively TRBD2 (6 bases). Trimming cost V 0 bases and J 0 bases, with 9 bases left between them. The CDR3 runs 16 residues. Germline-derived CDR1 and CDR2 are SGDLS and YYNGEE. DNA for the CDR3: TGTGCCAGCAGCGTAGCTGGAGGGCCGAACACCGGGGAGCTGTTTTTT. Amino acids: CASSVAGGPNTGELFF.

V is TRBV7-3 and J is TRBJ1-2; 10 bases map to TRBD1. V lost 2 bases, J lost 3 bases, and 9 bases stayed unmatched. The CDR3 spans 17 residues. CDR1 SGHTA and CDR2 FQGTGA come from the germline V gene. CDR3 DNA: TGTGCCAGCAGCTTAGTAAGATCGACAGGGGGCCACTATGGCTACACCTTC. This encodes CASSLVRSTGGHYGYTF.

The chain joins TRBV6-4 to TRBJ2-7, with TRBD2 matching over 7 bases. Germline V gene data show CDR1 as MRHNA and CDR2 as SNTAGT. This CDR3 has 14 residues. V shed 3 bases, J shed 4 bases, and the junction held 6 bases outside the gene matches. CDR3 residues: CASSEGVGGYEQYF. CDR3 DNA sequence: TGTGCCAGCAGTGAGGGGGTGGGAGGGTACGAGCAGTACTTC.

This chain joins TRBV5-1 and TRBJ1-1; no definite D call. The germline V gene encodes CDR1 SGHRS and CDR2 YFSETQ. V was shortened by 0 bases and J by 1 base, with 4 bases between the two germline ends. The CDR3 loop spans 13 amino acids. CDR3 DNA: TGCGCCAGCAGCTTGGGAGGGAACACTGAAGCTTTCTTT. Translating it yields CASSLGGNTEAFF.

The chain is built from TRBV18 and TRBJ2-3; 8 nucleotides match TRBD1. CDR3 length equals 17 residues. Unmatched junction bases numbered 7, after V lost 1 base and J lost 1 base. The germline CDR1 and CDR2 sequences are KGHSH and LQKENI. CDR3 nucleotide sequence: TGTGCCAGCTCACCACGGGGACAGGAAAGTCGCACAGATACGCAGTATTTT. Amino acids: CASSPRGQESRTDTQYF.

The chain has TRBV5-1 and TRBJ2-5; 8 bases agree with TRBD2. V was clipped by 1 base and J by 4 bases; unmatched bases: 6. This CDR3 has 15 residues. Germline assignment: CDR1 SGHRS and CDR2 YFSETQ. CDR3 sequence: CASSLNGGDGETQYF. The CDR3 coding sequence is TGCGCCAGCAGCTTGAACGGGGGGGACGGAGAGACCCAGTACTTC.

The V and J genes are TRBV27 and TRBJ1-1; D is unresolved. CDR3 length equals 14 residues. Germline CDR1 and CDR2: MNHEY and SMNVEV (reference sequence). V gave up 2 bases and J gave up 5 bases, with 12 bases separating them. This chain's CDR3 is CASSLRPGATEAFF. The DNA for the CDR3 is TGTGCCAGCAGTTTACGACCGGGTGCGACTGAAGCTTTCTTT.

The CDR3 sequence is CASSNLWVTRGTGELFF. DNA for the CDR3: TGTGCCAGCAGCAATCTCTGGGTCACGCGGGGCACCGGGGAGCTGTTTTTT. The chain couples TRBV21-1 to TRBJ2-2; TRBD2 is the table's D call, not checked against the DNA. TRBV21-1 counts as a pseudogene. The CDR3 covers 17 residues.

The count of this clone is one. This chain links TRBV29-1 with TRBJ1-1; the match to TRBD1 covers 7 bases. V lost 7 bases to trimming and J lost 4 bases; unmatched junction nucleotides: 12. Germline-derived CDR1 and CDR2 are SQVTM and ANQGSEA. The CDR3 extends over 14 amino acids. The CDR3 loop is CSASPDRDSTEAFF. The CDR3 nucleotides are TGCAGCGCCAGCCCCGATAGGGACAGCACTGAAGCTTTCTTT.

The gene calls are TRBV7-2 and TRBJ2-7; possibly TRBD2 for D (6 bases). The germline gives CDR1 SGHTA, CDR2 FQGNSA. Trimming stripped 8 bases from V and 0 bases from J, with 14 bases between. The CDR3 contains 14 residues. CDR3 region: CASGRPGNSYEQYF. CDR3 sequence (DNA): TGTGCCAGCGGGAGGCCCGGGAACTCCTACGAGCAGTACTTC. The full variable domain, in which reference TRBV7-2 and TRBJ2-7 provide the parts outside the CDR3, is GAGVSQSPSNKVTEKGKDVELRCDPISGHTALYWYRQSLGQGLEFLIYFQGNSAPDKSGLPSDRFSAERTGGSVSTLTIQRTQQEDSAVYLCASGRPGNSYEQYFGPGTRLTVT.

CDR3 loop: CASSQGGGSGNTIYF. In DNA, the CDR3 is TGTGCCAGCAGCCAGGGAGGAGGGTCTGGAAACACCATATATTTT. The V and J genes are TRBV7-2 and TRBJ1-3; weak D call: TRBD1 (5 bases). The germline V gene encodes CDR1 SGHTA and CDR2 FQGNSA. CDR3 length: 15 amino acids. The V end was cut by 5 bases, the J end by 1 base, with 12 bases between.

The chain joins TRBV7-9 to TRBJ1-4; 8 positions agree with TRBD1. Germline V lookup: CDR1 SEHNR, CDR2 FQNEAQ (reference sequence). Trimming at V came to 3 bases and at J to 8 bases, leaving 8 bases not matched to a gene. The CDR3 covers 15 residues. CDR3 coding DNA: TGTGCCAGCAGCTTCCAAGGACAGGGAGGCGAAAAACTGTTTTTT. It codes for CASSFQGQGGEKLFF.

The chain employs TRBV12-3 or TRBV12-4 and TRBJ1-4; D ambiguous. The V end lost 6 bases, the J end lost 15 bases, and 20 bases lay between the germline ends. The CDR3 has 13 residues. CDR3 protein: CASSATSERRMFF. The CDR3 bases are TGTGCCAGCAGCGCTACATCTGAACGGAGAATGTTTTTT.

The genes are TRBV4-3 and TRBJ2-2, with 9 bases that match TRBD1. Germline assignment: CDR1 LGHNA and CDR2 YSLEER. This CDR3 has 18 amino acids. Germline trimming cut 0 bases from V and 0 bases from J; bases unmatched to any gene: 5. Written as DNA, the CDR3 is TGCGCCAGCAGCCAAGAGGGGACAGGGAGAGCGAACACCGGGGAGCTGTTTTTT. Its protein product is CASSQEGTGRANTGELFF.

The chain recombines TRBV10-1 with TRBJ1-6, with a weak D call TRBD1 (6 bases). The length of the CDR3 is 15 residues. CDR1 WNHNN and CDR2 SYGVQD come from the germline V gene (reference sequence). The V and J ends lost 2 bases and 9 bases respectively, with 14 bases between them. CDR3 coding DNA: TGCGCCAGCAGTGAGCACTCCAGGGGAAGTTCACCCCTCCACTTT. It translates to CASSEHSRGSSPLHF.

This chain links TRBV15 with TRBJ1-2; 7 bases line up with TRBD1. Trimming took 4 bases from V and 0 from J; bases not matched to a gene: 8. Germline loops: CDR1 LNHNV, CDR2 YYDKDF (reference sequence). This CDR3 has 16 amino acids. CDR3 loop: CATSILDRAANYGYTF. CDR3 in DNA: TGTGCCACCAGCATCTTAGACAGGGCAGCTAACTATGGCTACACCTTC.